This T cell receptor (beta chain) appears in the sequencing data of a study of OX40 agonist ivuxolimab in advanced cancers. This CDR3 is built from 21 residues. The germline gives CDR1 SGDLS, CDR2 YYNGEE. V lost 3 bases to trimming and J lost 0 bases, with 28 bases between them. The method was immunoSEQ multiplex PCR; TCRdb's version includes in-frame clones alone and lacks a portion of them. The sample shows fewer than 45,000 clones, 82% of them seen only once. Sequencing was performed on CD4+ or CD8+ T cells sorted from blood, taken in a trial of the OX40 agonist ivuxolimab. The V gene is TRBV9, the J gene TRBJ2-1; TRBD1 or TRBD2 may be the D gene (5 bases each). The receptor's source is an adult with an advanced solid tumor such as melanoma, head and neck, liver or kidney cancer. In nucleotides, the CDR3 is TGTGCCAGCAGCGCAGTAGGAGAGGGGACCTATCAATACAGCTCCTACAATGAGCAGTTCTTC. This codes for CASSAVGEGTYQYSSYNEQFF.